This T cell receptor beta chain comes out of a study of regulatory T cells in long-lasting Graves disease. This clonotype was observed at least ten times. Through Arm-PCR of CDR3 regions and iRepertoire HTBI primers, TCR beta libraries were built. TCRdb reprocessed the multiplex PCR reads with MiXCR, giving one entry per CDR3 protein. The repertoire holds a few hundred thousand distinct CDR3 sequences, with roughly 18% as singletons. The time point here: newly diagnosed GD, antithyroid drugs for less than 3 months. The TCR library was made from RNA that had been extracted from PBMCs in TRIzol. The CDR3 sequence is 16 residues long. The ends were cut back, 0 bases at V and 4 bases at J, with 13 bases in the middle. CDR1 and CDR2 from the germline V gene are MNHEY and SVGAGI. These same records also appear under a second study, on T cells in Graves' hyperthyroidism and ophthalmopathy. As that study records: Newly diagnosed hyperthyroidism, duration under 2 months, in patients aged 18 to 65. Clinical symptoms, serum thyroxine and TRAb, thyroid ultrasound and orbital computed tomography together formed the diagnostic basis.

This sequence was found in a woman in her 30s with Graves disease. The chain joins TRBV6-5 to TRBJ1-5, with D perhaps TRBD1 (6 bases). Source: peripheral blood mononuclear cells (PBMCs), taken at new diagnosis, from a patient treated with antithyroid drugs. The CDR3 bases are TGTGCCAGCAGTTACTCGCTGGGGGCAGGGAATCAGCCCCAGCATTTT. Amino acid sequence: CASSYSLGAGNQPQHF.